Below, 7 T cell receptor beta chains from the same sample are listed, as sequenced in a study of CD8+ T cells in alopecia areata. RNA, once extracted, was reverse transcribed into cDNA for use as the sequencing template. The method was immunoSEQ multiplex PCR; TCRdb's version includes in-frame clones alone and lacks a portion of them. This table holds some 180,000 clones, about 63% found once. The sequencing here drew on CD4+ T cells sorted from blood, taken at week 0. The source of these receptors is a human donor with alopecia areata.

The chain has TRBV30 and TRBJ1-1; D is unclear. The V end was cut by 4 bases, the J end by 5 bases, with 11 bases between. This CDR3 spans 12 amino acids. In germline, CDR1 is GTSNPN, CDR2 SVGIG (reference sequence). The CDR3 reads CAWNGPGTEAFF. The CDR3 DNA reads TGTGCCTGGAACGGCCCGGGGACTGAAGCTTTCTTT.

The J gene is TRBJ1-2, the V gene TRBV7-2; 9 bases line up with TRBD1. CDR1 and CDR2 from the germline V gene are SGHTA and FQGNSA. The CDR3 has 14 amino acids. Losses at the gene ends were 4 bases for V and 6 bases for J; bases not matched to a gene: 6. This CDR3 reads CASSSTRTGDGYTF. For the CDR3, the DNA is TGTGCCAGCAGCTCTACGCGGACAGGGGATGGCTACACCTTC. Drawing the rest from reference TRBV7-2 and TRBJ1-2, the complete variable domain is GAGVSQSPSNKVTEKGKDVELRCDPISGHTALYWYRQSLGQGLEFLIYFQGNSAPDKSGLPSDRFSAERTGGSVSTLTIQRTQQEDSAVYLCASSSTRTGDGYTFGSGTRLTVV.

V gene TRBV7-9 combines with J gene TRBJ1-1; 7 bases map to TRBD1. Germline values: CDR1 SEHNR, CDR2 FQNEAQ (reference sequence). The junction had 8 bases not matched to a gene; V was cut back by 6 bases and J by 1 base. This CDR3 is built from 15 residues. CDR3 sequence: CASRPGGTANTEAFF. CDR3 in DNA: TGTGCCAGCAGACCGGGGGGGACAGCGAACACTGAAGCTTTCTTT.

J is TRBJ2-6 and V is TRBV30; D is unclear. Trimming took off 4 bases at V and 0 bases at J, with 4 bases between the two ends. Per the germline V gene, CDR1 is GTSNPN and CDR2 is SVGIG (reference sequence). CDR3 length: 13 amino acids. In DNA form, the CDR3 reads TGTGCCTGGAAAAGCTCTGGGGCCAACGTCCTGACTTTC. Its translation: CAWKSSGANVLTF.

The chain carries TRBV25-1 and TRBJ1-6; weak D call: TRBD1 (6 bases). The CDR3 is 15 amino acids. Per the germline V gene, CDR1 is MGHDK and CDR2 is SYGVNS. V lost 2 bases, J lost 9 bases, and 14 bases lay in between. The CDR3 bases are TGTGCCAGCAGTGAAGGAGGGGGGCTTGTTTCACCCCTCCACTTT. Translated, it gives CASSEGGGLVSPLHF.

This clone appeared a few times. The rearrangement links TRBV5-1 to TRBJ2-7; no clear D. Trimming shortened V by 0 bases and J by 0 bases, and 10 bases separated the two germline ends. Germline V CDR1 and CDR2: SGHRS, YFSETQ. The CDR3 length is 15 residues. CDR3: CASSLDEAISYEQYF. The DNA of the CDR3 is TGCGCCAGCAGCTTGGACGAGGCCATCTCCTACGAGCAGTACTTC.

CDR3 sequence: CASDRDGNEKLFF. In DNA, the CDR3 is TGTGCCAGCGACCGGGACGGAAATGAAAAACTGTTTTTT. The chain carries TRBV2 and TRBJ1-4, with D possibly TRBD1 on 5 matching bases. This CDR3 spans 13 amino acids. The V and J ends lost 8 bases and 5 bases respectively, with 12 bases between them. Germline V lookup: CDR1 SNHLY, CDR2 FYNNEI.